This passage covers 20 T cell receptor beta chains from one sample sequenced in a study of T-cell reconstitution after alpha-beta-depleted transplantation in children. This sample's TCRbeta library carried unique molecular identifier barcodes. One entry per CDR3 protein results from TCRdb running MiXCR on the PCR reads. This table has around 70,000 distinct CDR3 sequences, roughly a tenth appearing once. The specimen comprised PBMCs, sampled before TCRalphabeta/CD19-depleted stem cell transplant. The receptors derive from a boy younger than 18 with acute myeloid leukemia, due to receive a stem cell transplant.

This clonotype was found a few times. This chain uses TRBV12-3 or TRBV12-4 with TRBJ2-3, with 8 bases identical to TRBD2. V lost 5 bases to trimming and J lost 2 bases; unmatched junction nucleotides: 12. This CDR3 region has 17 residues. This chain's CDR3 is CASSIKTSASLTDTQYF. CDR3 in DNA: TGTGCCAGCAGTATCAAGACTAGCGCCTCCCTCACAGATACGCAGTATTTT.

The J gene is TRBJ2-1, the V gene TRBV14; D is possibly TRBD1 or TRBD2 (5 bases each). This CDR3 comprises 20 residues. CDR1 is SGHDN, CDR2 FVKESK, per germline. V was shortened by 1 base and J by 4 bases, with 26 bases between the two germline ends. The CDR3: CASSQGVVGPSSPPYNEQFF. The DNA of the CDR3 is TGTGCCAGCAGCCAAGGTGTTGTGGGACCTTCCTCGCCTCCGTACAATGAGCAGTTCTTC.

This clonotype was seen repeatedly, ten times or more. The gene calls are TRBV20-1 and TRBJ2-7; D is unresolved. The germline V and J ends were trimmed by 4 bases and 4 bases, with 14 bases remaining between them. There are 13 residues in the CDR3. CDR1 is DFQATT and CDR2 is SNEGSKA in the germline V gene (reference sequence). CDR3 loop: CSATPRVGYEQYF. The CDR3 DNA sequence: TGCAGTGCTACACCTAGGGTGGGGTACGAGCAGTACTTC.

This clonotype was detected ten times or more. This rearrangement joins TRBV10-3 to TRBJ1-3; D is unclear. This CDR3 is 14 amino acids long. V was clipped by 4 bases and J by 0 bases, with 7 bases between them. From germline, CDR1 is ENHRY and CDR2 SYGVKD. The CDR3 is CAISAAGSGNTIYF. The CDR3, as DNA: TGTGCCATCAGTGCTGCGGGCTCTGGAAACACCATATATTTT.

The CDR3 sequence is CASNRLANSYNEQFF. CDR3 nucleotide sequence: TGTGCCAGCAATCGACTAGCGAACTCCTACAATGAGCAGTTCTTC. V is TRBV5-5 and J is TRBJ2-1; 8 positions agree with TRBD2. CDR1 and CDR2 (germline): SGHKS, YYEKEE (reference sequence). The J segment lost 0 bases and the V segment lost 6 bases, leaving 5 bases of the junction unmatched. The CDR3 contains 15 residues.

This clonotype was detected many times. The chain combines TRBV3-1 with TRBJ2-1; weak D call: TRBD1 (5 bases). CDR1 is LGHDT, CDR2 YNNKEL, per germline (reference sequence). This CDR3 spans 15 amino acids. The V gene lost 2 bases and the J gene lost 3 bases, with 11 bases spanning the gap. CDR3 region: CASSQRAQGYNEQFF. The CDR3 bases are TGTGCCAGCAGCCAACGAGCCCAGGGCTACAATGAGCAGTTCTTC.

This clonotype was detected many times. V and J are TRBV20-1 and TRBJ2-1, with TRBD2 matching 8 bases. Per the germline V gene, CDR1 is DFQATT and CDR2 is SNEGSKA (reference sequence). V was clipped by 6 bases and J by 7 bases; unmatched bases: 11. The CDR3 has 14 residues. CDR3 residues: CSAYRGGRFNEQFF. DNA for the CDR3: TGCAGTGCGTATCGCGGGGGGCGCTTTAATGAGCAGTTCTTC.

This clonotype was counted at least ten times. This chain uses TRBV4-3 with TRBJ1-1; D is undetermined. V dropped 1 base and J dropped 4 bases, with 19 bases sitting between them. Germline loops: CDR1 LGHNA, CDR2 YSLEER. The CDR3 totals 17 residues. CDR3: CASSQGPGRDIGTEAFF. The CDR3 coding sequence is TGCGCCAGCAGCCAAGGACCTGGTCGGGATATCGGCACTGAAGCTTTCTTT.

The chain combines TRBV28 with TRBJ2-2; D not resolved. V was pared by 2 bases and J by 6 bases, with 4 bases between. Germline V gene sequence: CDR1 MDHEN, CDR2 SYDVKM. This CDR3 has 12 amino acids. The CDR3 nucleotides read TGTGCCAGCAGTTTAGCGGCCGGGGAGCTGTTTTTT. Translated: CASSLAAGELFF.

This clonotype was counted many times. This chain uses TRBV20-1 with TRBJ1-5; 8 bases align to TRBD1. V gave up 6 bases and J gave up 4 bases; unmatched junction bases: 5. The CDR3 covers 13 residues. Germline V gene lookup returns CDR1 DFQATT and CDR2 SNEGSKA (reference sequence). The CDR3 DNA is TGCAGTGCCGGGACAGGCCTTAATCAGCCCCAGCATTTT. Translation gives CSAGTGLNQPQHF.

This clonotype was seen ten or more times. V gene TRBV4-2 combines with J gene TRBJ2-4; D uncertain. Germline V gene data show CDR1 as LGHNA and CDR2 as YNFKEQ. CDR3 size: 19 residues. V was shortened by 0 bases and J by 0 bases, with 18 bases between the two germline ends. The CDR3 DNA reads as TGTGCCAGCAGCCAAGATCCTTCGGTCGGCAGACTAGCCAAAAACATTCAGTACTTC. Its translation is CASSQDPSVGRLAKNIQYF.

This rearrangement joins TRBV18 to TRBJ2-1; D unclear. The CDR3 is 12 residues long. Per the germline V gene, CDR1 is KGHSH and CDR2 is LQKENI. Trimming removed 3 bases at V and 7 bases at J, with 7 bases between. CDR3 sequence reads: CASSPTSNEQFF. The CDR3 DNA is TGTGCCAGCTCACCGACTTCTAATGAGCAGTTCTTC.

About this clonotype itself: A read error may be the cause here, since a much bigger clone is one base away. The genes are TRBV20-1 and TRBJ2-1, with TRBD2 matching over 8 bases. V lost 5 bases and J lost 9; bases outside the gene matches: 12. Germline CDR1 reads DFQATT; CDR2 reads SNEGSKA (reference sequence). The CDR3 consists of 14 residues. The CDR3 loop reads CSALRGAGVGEQFF. DNA for the CDR3: TGCAGTGCTCTCCGGGGAGCGGGAGTCGGTGAGCAGTTCTTC.

Many counts were recorded for this clonotype. The chain employs TRBV7-6 and TRBJ1-1, with a weak D call TRBD1 (6 bases). The CDR3 is 11 residues long. CDR1 and CDR2 (germline): SGHVS, FNYEAQ. V was trimmed by 8 bases and J by 6 bases, leaving 10 bases between them. CDR3 region: CASARGAEAFF. The CDR3, as DNA: TGTGCCAGCGCTAGGGGGGCTGAAGCTTTCTTT. Combining the CDR3 with reference TRBV7-6 and TRBJ1-1 gives the whole variable domain GAGVSQSPRYKVTKRGQDVALRCDPISGHVSLYWYRQALGQGPEFLTYFNYEAQQDKSGLPNDRFSAERPEGSISTLTIQRTEQRDSAMYRCASARGAEAFFGQGTRLTVV.

This clonotype was detected many times. A read error is likely, as this CDR3 ends without the conserved phenylalanine or tryptophan. The CDR3, as DNA: TGTGCCAGCAGTCAGACTAGCGGTCCGGGGAACGAGCAGTACCTC. As protein: CASSQTSGPGNEQYL. The chain has TRBV6-1 and TRBJ2-7, with 9 bases identical to TRBD2. CDR3 size: 15 residues. From germline, CDR1 is MNHNS and CDR2 SASEGT. V lost 5 bases and J lost 5; bases outside the gene matches: 10.

This clonotype has ten or more counts. CDR3 in DNA: TGCAGTTCAAGCGGGGGGGCCTACAATGAGCAGTTCTTC. Encoded protein: CSSSGGAYNEQFF. This rearrangement joins TRBV20-1 to TRBJ2-1; 10 bases align to TRBD2. This CDR3 region has 13 residues. After removal of 8 bases from V and 2 bases from J, the junction contained 3 bases not matched to a gene. Germline V gene lookup returns CDR1 DFQATT and CDR2 SNEGSKA (reference sequence).

This clonotype showed up many times. Sequence at one end of the junction differs from germline and may be a read error. The chain is built from TRBV28 and TRBJ2-5; 12 positions match TRBD2. This CDR3 contains 15 residues. Germline CDR1 is MDHEN and CDR2 is SYDVKM. The CDR3, as DNA: TGTGCCAGCAGTTTAAGGCTAGCGGGGGGGAAGACCCGGTACTTC. As protein: CASSLRLAGGKTRYF. Supplemented by reference TRBV28 and TRBJ2-5, the full variable domain reads DVKVTQSSRYLVKRTGEKVFLECVQDMDHENMFWYRQDPGLGLRLIYFSYDVKMKEKGDIPEGYSVSREKKERFSLILESASTNQTSMYLCASSLRLAGGKTRYFGPGTRLLVL.

This clonotype showed up many times. The rearrangement joins TRBV7-6 to TRBJ2-7; the match to TRBD2 covers 9 bases. The CDR3 has 13 residues. J lost 7 bases, V lost 6 bases, and 7 bases had no gene match. CDR1 SGHVS and CDR2 FNYEAQ come from the germline V gene. The CDR3 nucleotides are TGTGCCAGCAGGGCTAGCGGGACCTTGGAGCAGTACTTC. Amino acid sequence: CASRASGTLEQYF.

This clonotype came up many times. This chain links TRBV20-1 with TRBJ1-2; possibly TRBD1 for D (6 bases). V was trimmed by 6 bases and J by 4 bases, leaving 18 bases between them. The CDR3 spans 14 residues. Germline-derived CDR1 and CDR2 are DFQATT and SNEGSKA (reference sequence). CDR3 loop: CSAQTQGTIYGYTF. For the CDR3, the DNA is TGCAGTGCCCAGACCCAGGGGACTATCTATGGCTACACCTTC.

This clonotype has at least ten counts. V usage is TRBV4-1 and J usage is TRBJ2-3; D gene unclear. The length of the CDR3 is 14 residues. CDR1 MGHRA and CDR2 YSYEKL come from the germline V gene. V was trimmed by 4 bases and J by 5 bases, leaving 13 bases between them. CDR3 residues: CASSPEGKKDTQYF. CDR3 in DNA: TGCGCCAGCAGCCCTGAAGGGAAGAAAGATACGCAGTATTTT.